This T cell receptor (beta chain) was profiled in a study of post-analysis software for immune sequencing data. Unique molecular identifiers tagged the TCR beta cDNA libraries. In TCRdb, the PCR reads were re-called with MiXCR into one record per CDR3 protein. This sample carries around 710,000 distinct CDR3 sequences, around 45% of them seen once, and the ten largest clones take approximately 4.4%. Whole-study results and caveats: With TRBV5-6, TRBV5-1 and TRBV20-1 included, about five TRBV segments were more frequent in patients than in controls.

The CDR3 sequence is 15 residues long. Germline V gene data show CDR1 as MNHEY and CDR2 as SMNVEV (reference sequence). The germline V and J ends were trimmed by 4 bases and 2 bases, with 15 bases remaining between them. Details on this clonotype: Its antigen is as yet unknown.

V is TRBV27 and J is TRBJ2-7; no clear D gene. Sequenced input: blood. The clonotype comes from a girl under 18 with multiple sclerosis. CDR3 sequence (DNA): TGTGCCAGCAGTTCCTCCGTGAGCGATACCTACGAGCAGTACTTC. It yields the protein CASSSSVSDTYEQYF.